The subject of this entry is one T cell receptor beta chain. Germline CDR1 and CDR2: SQVTM and ANQGSEA. This CDR3 has 13 amino acids. V was pared by 6 bases and J by 4 bases, with 8 bases of the junction left unmatched. The source of the sample is a study of CD8+CD57+ T cells in acquired aplastic anemia. Profiling of TCR beta VDJ combinations and CDR3 sequences used genomic DNA as template. TCRdb re-called the reads through MiXCR, storing one row per CDR3 protein. The sample records roughly 170,000 distinct CDR3 sequences, 55% to 70% being singletons. The specimen was sorted CD4+, CD8+, or CD8+CD57+ T cells (not recorded which) from PBMCs. The receptor was isolated from a human donor in good health. This chain connects TRBV29-1 to TRBJ1-2; TRBD1 aligns across 7 bases. CDR3 DNA sequence: TGCAGCGTCCGGGCAGGGGGTATCTATGGCTACACCTTC. Translating gives CSVRAGGIYGYTF.